These 22 T cell receptor beta chains were sequenced from one sample in a study of shared clonotypes between healthy human individuals. The method was immunoSEQ multiplex PCR; TCRdb's version includes in-frame clones alone and lacks a portion of them. This sample has fewer than 2.5 million clones, with under 95% found just once. The source material was naive CD4+ T cells from PBMCs. As for subset: CD45RA+ positively selected. The receptors come from a man aged 18 to 30 in good health. Some clones in this sample may be carry-over from other donors' samples.

This chain links TRBV9 with TRBJ1-4; D may be TRBD1 (6 bases). Trimming took 0 bases from V and 4 from J, leaving 7 bases between them. This CDR3 has 14 amino acids. Per the germline V gene, CDR1 is SGDLS and CDR2 is YYNGEE. In nucleotides, the CDR3 is TGTGCCAGCAGCGTAGGACAGGATAATGAAAAACTGTTTTTT. Residues: CASSVGQDNEKLFF.

In nucleotides, the CDR3 is TGTGCCAGCAGTTGGGACAGTTCCTACGAGCAGTACTTC. Encoded protein: CASSWDSSYEQYF. The chain is built from TRBV6-6 and TRBJ2-7; TRBD1 matches 7 bases. This CDR3 is 13 amino acids long. After removal of 4 bases from V and 1 base from J, the junction contained 1 base not matched to a gene. Germline V lookup: CDR1 MNHNY, CDR2 SVGAGI (reference sequence).

The J gene is TRBJ2-7, the V gene TRBV28, with D unresolved. V was trimmed by 3 bases and J by 4 bases, leaving 10 bases between them. The CDR3 length is 13 residues. Looked up from germline, CDR1 is MDHEN and CDR2 is SYDVKM. The CDR3: CASSFSVPYEQYF. CDR3 in DNA: TGTGCCAGCAGTTTTTCTGTCCCATACGAGCAGTACTTC.

This rearrangement joins TRBV28 to TRBJ1-1, with 7 bases that match TRBD1. The length of the CDR3 is 18 residues. V lost 4 bases and J lost 4; bases outside the gene matches: 18. Germline values: CDR1 MDHEN, CDR2 SYDVKM. In DNA form, the CDR3 reads TGTGCCAGCAGTTCTCCGAGCGGGACAGAATTTGGTACCACTGAAGCTTTCTTT. The encoded protein is CASSSPSGTEFGTTEAFF.

The chain couples TRBV25-1 to TRBJ2-4; TRBD1 agrees at 7 bases. CDR3 length: 15 residues. CDR1 MGHDK and CDR2 SYGVNS come from the germline V gene. Trimming cost V 5 bases and J 4 bases; bases outside gene matches: 8. In DNA form, the CDR3 reads TGTGCCAGCAGTTCCTTTGGGGACAGTAAAAACATTCAGTACTTC. This gives the protein CASSSFGDSKNIQYF.

This chain links TRBV27 with TRBJ2-2; 10 positions agree with TRBD1. The germline V gene has CDR1 MNHEY and CDR2 SMNVEV (reference sequence). The CDR3 consists of 17 residues. V was pared by 2 bases and J by 5 bases, with 8 bases of the junction left unmatched. This CDR3 reads CASSLLGQGTGTGELFF. CDR3 sequence (DNA): TGTGCCAGCAGTTTACTGGGACAGGGGACGGGGACCGGGGAGCTGTTTTTT.

The genes are TRBV2 and TRBJ1-1; D unclear. Germline V gives CDR1 SNHLY, CDR2 FYNNEI. CDR3 length: 12 amino acids. The V gene lost 11 bases and the J gene lost 6 bases, with 16 bases spanning the gap. The CDR3 DNA follows: TGTGCCGACCGACGGGATTTTCCTGAAGCTTTCTTT. It translates to CADRRDFPEAFF.

The chain joins TRBV28 to TRBJ2-7; D remains unclear. V dropped 4 bases and J dropped 6 bases, with 13 bases sitting between them. CDR1 and CDR2 (germline): MDHEN, SYDVKM. The CDR3 spans 13 residues. Here the CDR3 reads CASSSPQVTEQYF. For the CDR3, the DNA is TGTGCCAGCAGTTCCCCGCAGGTTACCGAGCAGTACTTC.

The rearrangement links TRBV5-4 to TRBJ2-7; D gene unclear. The germline CDR1 and CDR2 sequences are SGHNT and YYREEE (reference sequence). The germline V and J ends were trimmed by 0 bases and 6 bases, with 7 bases remaining between them. The CDR3 is 12 residues long. The CDR3 bases are TGTGCCAGCAGCTTGGCTGCTCGCGAGCAGTACTTC. It is translated as CASSLAAREQYF.

This clone has only one observation. The chain combines TRBV28 with TRBJ1-2; TRBD1 agrees at 8 bases. The CDR3 consists of 15 residues. Germline CDR1 reads MDHEN; CDR2 reads SYDVKM. Trimming took 7 bases from V and 5 from J; bases not matched to a gene: 12. The CDR3 loop is CASNVVSGQAYGYTF. The CDR3 nucleotides read TGTGCCAGCAACGTAGTCTCGGGACAGGCATATGGCTACACCTTC.

The gene calls are TRBV5-1 and TRBJ2-1, with 8 bases fitting TRBD2. CDR3 length: 12 residues. Per the germline V gene, CDR1 is SGHRS and CDR2 is YFSETQ. V dropped 6 bases and J dropped 5; count of bases not matched to a gene: 1. This CDR3 is CASKAGDNEQFF. The CDR3 nucleotides are TGCGCCAGCAAAGCGGGAGACAATGAGCAGTTCTTC.

This clone was detected once. No DNA is shown, since the ends of the CDR3 on it are uncertain; the CDR3 is the one TCRdb lists. The rearrangement links TRBV29-1 to TRBJ2-1; the table's D call, TRBD1, was not checked against the DNA. The CDR3 spans 20 residues, counting both ends. Germline V gene sequence: CDR1 SQVTM, CDR2 ANQGSEA. The CDR3 region is CSVDYRGQGFGNGAYNEQFF.

The genes are TRBV15 and TRBJ1-1, with D possibly matching TRBD1 (5 bases). The CDR3 extends over 12 amino acids. The V and J ends lost 4 bases and 6 bases respectively, with 9 bases between them. Germline assignment: CDR1 LNHNV and CDR2 YYDKDF (reference sequence). The CDR3, as DNA: TGTGCCACCAGCACAAGACAGTCTGAAGCTTTCTTT. It translates to CATSTRQSEAFF.

In this sample, this clone turned up a few times. The chain links TRBV7-9 to TRBJ2-2, with D possibly being TRBD1 or TRBD2 (5 bases each). The length of the CDR3 is 16 residues. Germline V gives CDR1 SEHNR, CDR2 FQNEAQ (reference sequence). Between the trimmed V and J ends, which lost 5 bases and 5 bases, there was a span of 18 bases. The CDR3 coding sequence is TGTGCCAGCAGCGACGTTTTTTTTGGGGGAACCGGGGAGCTGTTTTTT. This codes for CASSDVFFGGTGELFF.

The chain links TRBV7-8 to TRBJ2-7; D might be TRBD2 (6 bases). The CDR3 sequence is 14 residues long. Trimming took off 1 base at V and 7 bases at J, with 14 bases between the two ends. Germline CDR1 SGHVS, CDR2 FQNEAQ. This chain's CDR3 is CASSLVREVVEQYF. DNA for the CDR3: TGTGCCAGCAGCTTAGTCAGGGAGGTAGTAGAGCAGTACTTC.

The chain combines TRBV30 with TRBJ1-2; D gene unclear. The length of the CDR3 is 12 residues. Trimming took 1 base from V and 7 from J, leaving 10 bases between them. Germline V lookup: CDR1 GTSNPN, CDR2 SVGIG (reference sequence). The CDR3: CAWSAGVGGYTF. In DNA, the CDR3 is TGTGCCTGGAGTGCAGGTGTAGGTGGCTACACCTTC.

The rearrangement joins TRBV7-9 to TRBJ1-2; D is possibly TRBD1 (6 bases). With 5 bases removed from V and 6 bases from J, the gap between germline ends came to 13 bases. The CDR3 sequence is 13 residues long. Looked up from germline, CDR1 is SEHNR and CDR2 is FQNEAQ (reference sequence). CDR3: CASSAWGADGYTF. Here the CDR3 DNA reads TGTGCCAGCAGCGCCTGGGGGGCGGATGGCTACACCTTC.

J is TRBJ2-7 and V is TRBV5-1, with D possibly being TRBD2 (6 bases). The V end was cut by 1 base, the J end by 2 bases, with 13 bases between. Germline loops: CDR1 SGHRS, CDR2 YFSETQ. CDR3 size: 15 residues. CDR3 nucleotide sequence: TGCGCCAGCAGCTTGACGGGAGATACGCCCTACGAGCAGTACTTC. It encodes CASSLTGDTPYEQYF. Full variable domain (outside the CDR3, taken from reference TRBV5-1 and TRBJ2-7): KAGVTQTPRYLIKTRGQQVTLSCSPISGHRSVSWYQQTPGQGLQFLFEYFSETQRNKGNFPGRFSGRQFSNSRSEMNVSTLELGDSALYLCASSLTGDTPYEQYFGPGTRLTVT.

The chain couples TRBV7-2 to TRBJ2-6; D gene uncertain. CDR3 length equals 12 residues. Germline V gene lookup returns CDR1 SGHTA and CDR2 FQGNSA. Trimming took off 7 bases at V and 1 base at J, with 2 bases between the two ends. CDR3 bases: TGTGCCAGCACGTCTGGGGCCAACGTCCTGACTTTC. As protein: CASTSGANVLTF. Together with reference TRBV7-2 and TRBJ2-6, the CDR3 gives the full variable domain: GAGVSQSPSNKVTEKGKDVELRCDPISGHTALYWYRQSLGQGLEFLIYFQGNSAPDKSGLPSDRFSAERTGGSVSTLTIQRTQQEDSAVYLCASTSGANVLTFGAGSRLTVL.

The CDR3 reads CASGTLGLNEQFF. The CDR3 nucleotides are TGTGCTAGTGGAACCCTAGGGCTAAATGAGCAGTTCTTC. This sequence joins TRBV12-5 and TRBJ2-1; D is unclear. The V end was cut by 6 bases, the J end by 7 bases, with 13 bases between. The length of the CDR3 is 13 residues. Germline loops: CDR1 LGHNT, CDR2 FRNRAP.

The V gene is TRBV11-3, the J gene TRBJ2-1; 7 positions match TRBD2. Germline V gene data show CDR1 as SGHNT and CDR2 as YENEEA. With 3 bases clipped from V and 2 bases from J, the junction kept 7 bases outside the gene matches. This CDR3 has 16 residues. CDR3 nucleotide sequence: TGTGCCAGCAGCTTCTCTAGCGGCCTTACCTACAATGAGCAGTTCTTC. This gives the protein CASSFSSGLTYNEQFF.

The chain employs TRBV25-1 and TRBJ1-6; D is uncertain. The CDR3 runs to 14 residues. In germline, CDR1 is MGHDK, CDR2 SYGVNS. V was trimmed by 1 base and J by 7 bases, leaving 8 bases between them. CDR3 loop: CASSESNRNSPLHF. The DNA of the CDR3 is TGTGCCAGCAGTGAATCCAACCGGAATTCACCCCTCCACTTT. The complete variable domain, with remaining parts taken from reference TRBV25-1 and TRBJ1-6, reads EADIYQTPRYLVIGTGKKITLECSQTMGHDKMYWYQQDPGMELHLIHYSYGVNSTEKGDLSSESTVSRIRTEHFPLTLESARPSHTSQYLCASSESNRNSPLHFGNGTRLTVT.